Described below is a single TCR beta chain sequence and its context. Its antigen is still unknown. 60 Vbeta and 13 Jbeta primers were used in PCR. Generated by immunoSEQ multiplex PCR, the TCRdb table keeps only in-frame clones and is missing some. This table has about 130,000 clones, over 70% appearing once. Each donor was healthy, and each was a bone marrow donor. This record comes from a study of cytomegalovirus exposure and HLA in healthy donors. About the study: Caucasian-associated ancestry cluster membership applied to approximately 81% of some 400 genotyped donors.

V dropped 6 bases and J dropped 3; count of bases not matched to a gene: 5. From germline, CDR1 is SGDLS and CDR2 YYNGEE. This CDR3 is built from 13 residues. Overall study findings and caveats: Researchers catalogued 160 or so TCR beta chains as cytomegalovirus-associated.

The receptor's source is a woman aged 35 to 49 in good health and CMV-seronegative. The sequenced sample was PBMCs. The chain links TRBV9 to TRBJ2-5, with 7 bases identical to TRBD2. Here the CDR3 reads CASKGAGEETQYF. The CDR3, as DNA: TGTGCCAGCAAAGGGGCGGGGGAAGAGACCCAGTACTTC.